What follows are 22 T cell receptor beta chains derived from one specimen sequenced in a study of T cells in Graves' hyperthyroidism and ophthalmopathy. The source material, RNA transcripts, was used to amplify TCR beta CDR3 regions. The HTBI set primed first-round TCR CDR3 RT-PCR. One entry per CDR3 protein, called by TCRdb with MiXCR from the multiplex PCR reads. The sample lists hundreds of thousands of distinct CDR3 sequences, 13% occurring once. The sample comprised blood. The receptors were sampled from a woman between 18 and 30 years old with Graves' hyperthyroidism.

This chain connects TRBV6-6 to TRBJ1-1; the D gene is possibly TRBD1 (5 bases). Between the trimmed V and J ends, which lost 2 bases and 1 base, there was a span of 14 bases. This CDR3 has 16 amino acids. Germline V CDR1 and CDR2: MNHNY, SVGAGI (reference sequence). The CDR3 loop reads CASSYTLEGSNTEAFF. The CDR3 region has the DNA TGTGCCAGCAGTTACACCCTTGAGGGGTCGAACACTGAAGCTTTCTTT.

Many counts were recorded for this clonotype. The chain carries TRBV30 and TRBJ2-3; D is ambiguous. V dropped 2 bases and J dropped 12 bases, with 12 bases sitting between them. The CDR3 length is 11 residues. Looked up from germline, CDR1 is GTSNPN and CDR2 is SVGIG (reference sequence). The CDR3 here is CAWSLGEVQYF. The CDR3 DNA is TGTGCCTGGAGTTTAGGAGAAGTCCAGTATTTT. The full variable domain, rest sourced from reference TRBV30 and TRBJ2-3, is SQTIHQWPATLVQPVGSPLSLECTVEGTSNPNLYWYRQAAGRGLQLLFYSVGIGQISSEVPQNLSASRPQDRQFILSSKKLLLSDSGFYLCAWSLGEVQYFGPGTRLTVL.

This chain links TRBV6-5 with TRBJ2-5, with 12 bases aligning to TRBD2. V lost 6 bases and J lost 2; bases outside the gene matches: 10. CDR3 size: 17 residues. CDR1 is MNHEY, CDR2 SVGAGI, per germline. The CDR3 loop reads CASRLRLAGDIQETQYF. CDR3 nucleotides: TGTGCCAGCAGATTAAGACTAGCGGGGGACATTCAAGAGACCCAGTACTTC.

Of note for this clonotype: A much larger clone sits a single nucleotide away, making a read error possible. V is TRBV3-1 and J is TRBJ2-7, with D hard to call. Germline V CDR1 and CDR2: LGHDT, YNNKEL (reference sequence). The CDR3 covers 12 residues. The CDR3 DNA reads TGTGCCAGCAGCCAATCCCTATACGAGCAGTGCTTC. Protein product: CASSQSLYEQCF.

This clonotype was counted ten times or more. The chain has TRBV7-2 and TRBJ2-7, with 8 bases matching TRBD2. CDR1 and CDR2 (germline): SGHTA, FQGNSA. J lost 7 bases, V lost 7 bases, and 9 bases had no gene match. The CDR3 spans 13 residues. For the CDR3, the DNA is TGTGCCAGCACGGGACTAGTGGTGGGTGAGCAGTACTTC. Protein: CASTGLVVGEQYF. Looking up the rest from reference TRBV7-2 and TRBJ2-7 gives the full variable domain: GAGVSQSPSNKVTEKGKDVELRCDPISGHTALYWYRQSLGQGLEFLIYFQGNSAPDKSGLPSDRFSAERTGGSVSTLTIQRTQQEDSAVYLCASTGLVVGEQYFGPGTRLTVT.

The CDR3 DNA is TGTGCCAGCAGCCAAGATCGGGGCGGGAATGAGCAGTTCTTC. Translating it yields CASSQDRGGNEQFF. V usage is TRBV3-1 and J usage is TRBJ2-1, with D perhaps matching TRBD1 or TRBD2 (5 bases each). This CDR3 is 14 amino acids long. Germline values: CDR1 LGHDT, CDR2 YNNKEL (reference sequence). V lost 0 bases to trimming and J lost 7 bases, with 10 bases between them.

This clonotype was seen a handful of times. With a much larger clone just one base away, this may be a read error. CDR3 protein: CASSYGGRNPPTDTQYF. The CDR3 region has the DNA TGTGCCAGCAGTTACGGGGGGCGCAACCCCCCCACAGATACGCAGTATTTT. The J gene is TRBJ2-3, the V gene TRBV6-5, with D tentatively TRBD1 or TRBD2 (6 bases each). The germline V gene has CDR1 MNHEY and CDR2 SVGAGI. V shed 2 bases and J shed 2 bases, with 17 bases lying between them. CDR3 size: 17 residues.

This clonotype was seen only a few times. The chain carries TRBV6-1 and TRBJ2-2; D possibly matches TRBD1 or TRBD2 (5 bases each). This CDR3 is built from 13 residues. V lost 4 bases, J lost 9 bases, and 12 bases lay in between. CDR1 and CDR2 from the germline V gene are MNHNS and SASEGT. The chain's CDR3 is CASSGLEGRELFF. CDR3 DNA: TGTGCCAGCAGTGGGCTAGAGGGGAGGGAGCTGTTTTTT.

Many counts were recorded for this clonotype. The chain uses TRBV20-1 and TRBJ2-5, with D possibly matching TRBD2 (5 bases). V lost 5 bases and J lost 5, with 18 bases in between. The CDR3 runs 14 residues. CDR1 and CDR2 from the germline V gene are DFQATT and SNEGSKA (reference sequence). In nucleotides, the CDR3 is TGCAGTGCTCCCCTAGCCCCACAACGGGAGACCCAGTACTTC. Translation: CSAPLAPQRETQYF.

The rearrangement joins TRBV6-2 or TRBV6-3 to TRBJ1-2; TRBD1 is a possible D gene (6 bases). With 6 bases removed from V and 3 bases from J, the gap between germline ends came to 14 bases. The CDR3 is made up of 14 amino acids. Germline CDR1 is MNHEY and CDR2 is SVGEGT. CDR3 amino acids: CASRGAVGDYGYTF. The CDR3 DNA reads TGTGCCAGCAGGGGGGCCGTGGGCGACTATGGCTACACCTTC.

The genes are TRBV3-1 and TRBJ2-1; possibly TRBD2 for D (5 bases). CDR3 size: 18 residues. The ends were cut back, 0 bases at V and 0 bases at J, with 15 bases in the middle. Germline-derived CDR1 and CDR2 are LGHDT and YNNKEL (reference sequence). The CDR3 region has the DNA TGTGCCAGCAGCCAAGATGACTACTTATCGAGCTCCTACAATGAGCAGTTCTTC. It yields the protein CASSQDDYLSSSYNEQFF.

A note on this clonotype: A clone one base away is much larger, so this may be a read error. The rearrangement joins TRBV7-2 to TRBJ2-1; a possible D gene is TRBD1 (6 bases). The CDR3 is made up of 13 amino acids. Looked up from germline, CDR1 is SGHTA and CDR2 is FQGNSA. Trimming cost V 2 bases and J 8 bases, with 10 bases left between them. DNA of the CDR3: TGTGCCAGCAGCTTAAACAGGGCAGATGAGCAGTTCTTC. Encoded protein: CASSLNRADEQFF.

This clonotype was seen many times. The chain is built from TRBV28 and TRBJ1-2, with D perhaps TRBD1 (5 bases). Germline CDR1 and CDR2: MDHEN and SYDVKM. CDR3 length: 15 amino acids. Trimming left V 2 bases short and J 4 bases short, with 14 bases between. CDR3 in amino acids: CASSLGGTAGYGYTF. CDR3 in DNA: TGTGCCAGCAGTTTAGGGGGGACGGCGGGCTATGGCTACACCTTC.

This clonotype appeared a single time. The chain uses TRBV5-6 and TRBJ2-2; 8 bases map to TRBD1. CDR1 and CDR2 (germline): SGHDT, YYEEEE. After removal of 3 bases from V and 6 bases from J, the junction contained 10 bases not matched to a gene. The CDR3 has 16 residues. The CDR3 DNA sequence: TGTGCCAGCAGCTCCGCGGGACAGGTCTTCCCCGGGGAGCTGTTTTTT. This codes for CASSSAGQVFPGELFF.

At least ten counts were recorded for this clonotype. The chain uses TRBV7-2 and TRBJ1-1; no definite D call. There are 13 residues in the CDR3. Germline assignment: CDR1 SGHTA and CDR2 FQGNSA. V lost 1 base, J lost 8 bases, and 11 bases lay in between. The CDR3 DNA reads TGTGCCAGCAGCTTAGGGGTTTCGGGGGAAGCTTTCTTT. Protein: CASSLGVSGEAFF.

In this sample, this clonotype turned up many times. The V gene is TRBV30, the J gene TRBJ2-6; D is possibly TRBD1 (6 bases). The CDR3 is 16 residues long. Germline V gives CDR1 GTSNPN, CDR2 SVGIG (reference sequence). Trimming shortened V by 7 bases and J by 0 bases, and 16 bases separated the two germline ends. The CDR3 loop is CASPDSYRSGANVLTF. The CDR3 nucleotides read TGTGCCTCCCCGGACAGTTATCGCTCTGGGGCCAACGTCCTGACTTTC.

J is TRBJ2-5 and V is TRBV5-1; D gene unclear. Trimming removed 0 bases from V and 0 bases from J, with 9 bases in between. This CDR3 has 15 residues. In germline, CDR1 is SGHRS, CDR2 YFSETQ. The CDR3 region has the DNA TGCGCCAGCAGCTTGGTGGCTCTCTACCAAGAGACCCAGTACTTC. Its translation is CASSLVALYQETQYF. The variable domain in full, completed from reference TRBV5-1 and TRBJ2-5, reads KAGVTQTPRYLIKTRGQQVTLSCSPISGHRSVSWYQQTPGQGLQFLFEYFSETQRNKGNFPGRFSGRQFSNSRSEMNVSTLELGDSALYLCASSLVALYQETQYFGPGTRLLVL.

This clonotype was seen a few times. The rearrangement uses TRBV30 and TRBJ1-2; D perhaps matches TRBD1 (5 bases). Germline CDR1 GTSNPN, CDR2 SVGIG (reference sequence). CDR3 length equals 12 residues. The CDR3 coding sequence is TGTGTCCGGGGCTCTACCGACTATGGCTACACCTTC. The encoded protein is CVRGSTDYGYTF.

Many counts were recorded for this clonotype. This rearrangement joins TRBV13 to TRBJ1-2; D is undetermined. V dropped 5 bases and J dropped 8 bases, with 15 bases sitting between them. CDR3 size: 13 residues. The germline gives CDR1 PRHDT, CDR2 FYEKMQ (reference sequence). The CDR3 sequence: CASSPGTFKGYTF. CDR3 coding DNA: TGTGCCAGCAGCCCCGGTACCTTTAAAGGCTACACCTTC.

The J gene is TRBJ2-6, the V gene TRBV3-1; 8 positions agree with TRBD1. Unmatched junction bases numbered 1, after V lost 4 bases and J lost 2 bases. This CDR3 comprises 15 residues. Looked up from germline, CDR1 is LGHDT and CDR2 is YNNKEL (reference sequence). In DNA, the CDR3 is TGTGCCAGCAGCCTACAGGGGGCTGGGGCCAACGTCCTGACTTTC. It is translated as CASSLQGAGANVLTF.

Worth noting for this clonotype: A much larger clone differs by one base, so this may be a read error. The CDR3 region is CASSSGTDSYGYTF. CDR3 DNA: TGTGCCAGCAGTTCCGGGACAGACTCCTATGGCTACACCTTC. V usage is TRBV28 and J usage is TRBJ1-2; TRBD1 matches at 7 bases. This CDR3 is built from 14 residues. V dropped 4 bases and J dropped 4; count of bases not matched to a gene: 6. Germline CDR1 and CDR2: MDHEN and SYDVKM.

This clonotype was counted at least ten times. CDR3 sequence: CASSPNRDRNTGELFF. The DNA of the CDR3 is TGTGCCAGCTCACCGAACCGGGACAGAAACACCGGGGAGCTGTTTTTT. The V and J genes are TRBV18 and TRBJ2-2; 7 positions match TRBD1. With 3 bases clipped from V and 2 bases from J, the junction kept 6 bases outside the gene matches. CDR1 and CDR2 (germline): KGHSH, LQKENI. CDR3 size: 16 residues. The full variable domain, rest sourced from reference TRBV18 and TRBJ2-2, is NAGVMQNPRHLVRRRGQEARLRCSPMKGHSHVYWYRQLPEEGLKFMVYLQKENIIDESGMPKERFSAEFPKEGPSILRIQQVVRGDSAAYFCASSPNRDRNTGELFFGEGSRLTVL.